The 8 T cell receptor beta chains presented below share a single source sample, sequenced in a study of shared clonotypes between healthy human individuals. Profiling relied on immunoSEQ multiplex PCR, and the TCRdb table lists in-frame clones only, not all of them. The sample shows 2.5 million or so clones, approximately 94% of them seen only once. Sequences were obtained from naive CD4+ T cells sorted from blood. The subset denotes: CD45RA+ positively selected. These TCRs come from a man younger than 35 in good health.

V usage is TRBV19 and J usage is TRBJ1-3; TRBD1 might be the D (5 bases). The ends were cut back, 7 bases at V and 0 bases at J, with 13 bases in the middle. The CDR3 runs to 15 residues. The germline gives CDR1 LNHDA, CDR2 SQIVND (reference sequence). The CDR3 DNA is TGTGCCAGTACCCTGGACAAGTCCTCTGGAAACACCATATATTTT. It encodes CASTLDKSSGNTIYF. Combining the CDR3 with reference TRBV19 and TRBJ1-3 gives the whole variable domain DGGITQSPKYLFRKEGQNVTLSCEQNLNHDAMYWYRQDPGQGLRLIYYSQIVNDFQKGDIAEGYSVSREKKESFPLTVTSAQKNPTAFYLCASTLDKSSGNTIYFGEGSWLTVV.

The rearrangement links TRBV15 to TRBJ2-3; TRBD2 aligns across 10 bases. The CDR3 totals 17 residues. Trimming cost V 4 bases and J 0 bases; bases outside gene matches: 7. Germline CDR1 reads LNHNV; CDR2 reads YYDKDF (reference sequence). The CDR3 region is CATSKRGTSASTDTQYF. CDR3 DNA sequence: TGTGCCACCAGCAAGAGAGGGACTAGCGCGAGCACAGATACGCAGTATTTT.

The rearrangement uses TRBV30 and TRBJ1-6; perhaps TRBD1 as D (5 bases). V lost 1 base, J lost 6 bases, and 16 bases lay in between. Germline V gene data show CDR1 as GTSNPN and CDR2 as SVGIG (reference sequence). CDR3 length: 16 amino acids. CDR3 bases: TGTGCCTGGAGTGCGGGGACGGGACTTAGTAATTCACCCCTCCACTTT. Protein: CAWSAGTGLSNSPLHF.

The V call is TRBV6-1, the J call TRBJ1-1; a weak D match, TRBD1 (5 bases). The CDR3 is 15 amino acids. The germline V gene has CDR1 MNHNS and CDR2 SASEGT. Trimming pared 6 bases from V and 4 bases from J, leaving 18 bases between. CDR3 DNA: TGTGCCAGCAGCCGATCTAGGGAGGGGCCCACTGAAGCTTTCTTT. Protein: CASSRSREGPTEAFF.

The V gene is TRBV5-1, the J gene TRBJ1-4; 7 nucleotides agree with TRBD1. The trim removed 4 bases at V and 6 bases at J, leaving 9 bases unmatched. The CDR3 covers 15 residues. Looked up from germline, CDR1 is SGHRS and CDR2 is YFSETQ. The CDR3 DNA sequence: TGCGCCAGCAGCGGGGACAGTGGGTTTTATGAAAAACTGTTTTTT. It encodes CASSGDSGFYEKLFF.

V and J are TRBV5-4 and TRBJ2-7, with 7 positions matching TRBD1. The V gene's germline CDR1 is SGHNT and CDR2 YYREEE (reference sequence). Trimming removed 6 bases from V and 6 bases from J; junction bases left unmatched: 9. The CDR3 has 13 amino acids. CDR3 sequence (DNA): TGTGCCAGCACGAAAGACAGGGTGGGCGAGCAGTACTTC. It is translated as CASTKDRVGEQYF.

In DNA form, the CDR3 reads TGTGCCTGGGGGCCGGGACTAGCGGGAGGGCACAATGAGCAGTTCTTC. It is translated as CAWGPGLAGGHNEQFF. The chain is built from TRBV30 and TRBJ2-1, with 16 bases fitting TRBD2. The CDR3 covers 16 residues. Germline V gives CDR1 GTSNPN, CDR2 SVGIG (reference sequence). Germline trimming cut 5 bases from V and 5 bases from J; bases unmatched to any gene: 6.

The V and J genes are TRBV28 and TRBJ1-5, with D possibly being TRBD1 (6 bases). CDR3 length equals 14 residues. Trimming pared 7 bases from V and 7 bases from J, leaving 17 bases between. Germline CDR1 is MDHEN and CDR2 is SYDVKM. Written as DNA, the CDR3 is TGTGCCAGCATCCTCTCTCCGACAGGCCAGCCCCAGCATTTT. It specifies CASILSPTGQPQHF.